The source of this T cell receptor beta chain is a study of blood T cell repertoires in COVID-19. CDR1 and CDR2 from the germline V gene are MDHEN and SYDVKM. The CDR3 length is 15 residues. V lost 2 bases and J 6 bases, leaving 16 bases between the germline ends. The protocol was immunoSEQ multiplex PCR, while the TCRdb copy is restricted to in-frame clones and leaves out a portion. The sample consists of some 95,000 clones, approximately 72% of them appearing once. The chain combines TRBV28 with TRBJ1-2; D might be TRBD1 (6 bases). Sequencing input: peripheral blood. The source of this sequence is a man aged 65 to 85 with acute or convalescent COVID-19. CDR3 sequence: CASSLNVGGGHGYTF. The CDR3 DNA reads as TGTGCCAGCAGTTTAAACGTAGGGGGAGGGCATGGCTACACCTTC.